The sequence of this T cell receptor (beta chain) was determined in a study of blood T cell repertoires in COVID-19. Clones were read by immunoSEQ multiplex PCR, and TCRdb kept only the in-frame ones, dropping some. The sample carries 150,000 to 200,000 clones, roughly 89% recorded once. The CDR3 loop spans 14 amino acids. Germline assignment: CDR1 LNHNV and CDR2 YYDKDF (reference sequence). V was pared by 0 bases and J by 3 bases, with 9 bases between. This clonotype was obtained from a woman in her 30s who had been exposed to COVID-19. Input material: PBMCs or T cells enriched from blood (not recorded which). This chain joins TRBV15 and TRBJ2-7, with a possible D match to TRBD2 (6 bases). CDR3 protein: CATSRDQGGYEQYF. CDR3 bases: TGTGCCACCAGCAGAGACCAGGGAGGCTACGAGCAGTACTTC.